This entry lists 13 T cell receptor beta chains sequenced from one sample in a study of T-cell reconstitution after alpha-beta-depleted transplantation in children. During its preparation, the TCRbeta library received unique molecular identifiers. In TCRdb, the PCR reads were re-called with MiXCR into one record per CDR3 protein. The table includes some 140,000 distinct CDR3 sequences, more than 9.5% detected once. The material was PBMCs, mostly from graft donor cells, obtained 180 days after TCRalphabeta/CD19-depleted stem cell transplant. The source is a girl less than two years old who had a stem cell transplant for combined immunodeficiency, so the T cells may come from the graft donor.

This clonotype was observed a handful of times. This chain connects TRBV10-3 to TRBJ2-1, with D possibly TRBD1 on 6 matching bases. Germline V CDR1 and CDR2: ENHRY, SYGVKD. The ends were cut back, 8 bases at V and 12 bases at J, with 14 bases in the middle. The CDR3 has 11 residues. Written as DNA, the CDR3 is TGTGCCATCGGGGGCGGAGGTTGGCAGTTCTTC. It specifies CAIGGGGWQFF.

This rearrangement joins TRBV25-1 to TRBJ2-2, with 9 bases lining up with TRBD2. The CDR3 is made up of 15 amino acids. The ends lost 2 bases at V and 7 bases at J; junction bases unmatched: 5. Germline lookup yields CDR1 MGHDK and CDR2 SYGVNS. The CDR3 DNA reads TGTGCCAGCAGTGAAAGGGCGGGAGGGGACGGGGAGCTGTTTTTT. It specifies CASSERAGGDGELFF.

Concerning this clonotype: A much larger clone differs by one base, so this may be a read error. The J gene is TRBJ2-3, the V gene TRBV7-8, with 14 bases fitting TRBD2. The CDR3 totals 14 residues. Germline CDR1 reads SGHVS; CDR2 reads FQNEAQ. Germline trimming cut 1 base from V and 14 bases from J; bases unmatched to any gene: 5. The CDR3 sequence: CASSLGLAGGPWYF. CDR3 DNA sequence: TGTGCCAGCAGCTTAGGACTAGCGGGGGGGCCGTGGTATTTT.

At least ten counts were recorded for this clonotype. This chain joins TRBV12-3 or TRBV12-4 and TRBJ2-1; D is uncertain. V shed 6 bases and J shed 3 bases, with 3 bases lying between them. The CDR3 is made up of 11 amino acids. Here the CDR3 DNA reads TGTGCCAGCAGCTACTACAATGAGCAGTTCTTC. It yields the protein CASSYYNEQFF.

A few counts support this clonotype. CDR3 coding DNA: TGTGCCAGCAGTGAATCGGCGGGAAGATGGGGCGCAGATACGCAGTATTTT. It codes for CASSESAGRWGADTQYF. The chain carries TRBV25-1 and TRBJ2-3; D is perhaps TRBD2 (6 bases). The CDR3 is made up of 17 amino acids. Germline V gene lookup returns CDR1 MGHDK and CDR2 SYGVNS. V dropped 1 base and J dropped 4 bases, with 18 bases sitting between them.

This chain links TRBV7-2 with TRBJ2-4; D is ambiguous. Trimming pared 2 bases from V and 0 bases from J, leaving 8 bases between. Germline V lookup: CDR1 SGHTA, CDR2 FQGNSA. This CDR3 is 15 amino acids long. The CDR3 here is CASSLQPLAKNIQYF. The CDR3, as DNA: TGTGCCAGCAGCTTACAGCCCCTAGCCAAAAACATTCAGTACTTC.

Worth noting for this clonotype: Compared with germline, one end of the junction differs, possibly owing to a read error. The CDR3 region has the DNA TGTGCCAGCAGCTTGGACCCCTACCAGGGGGCCGGCGGGGAGGTGTTTTTT. Encoded protein: CASSLDPYQGAGGEVFF. The chain links TRBV5-5 to TRBJ2-2; 8 bases line up with TRBD1. CDR1 and CDR2 from the germline V gene are SGHKS and YYEKEE (reference sequence). This CDR3 has 17 residues.

This clonotype was recorded many times. The genes are TRBV20-1 and TRBJ2-7; 12 nucleotides match TRBD2. CDR1 DFQATT and CDR2 SNEGSKA come from the germline V gene (reference sequence). V gave up 3 bases and J gave up 1 base; unmatched junction bases: 4. The length of the CDR3 is 15 residues. The CDR3 DNA reads as TGCAGTGCTAGGGTGGGGACTAGCGGGTCCTACGAGCAGTACTTC. As protein: CSARVGTSGSYEQYF.

This clonotype appeared many times. The chain links TRBV21-1 to TRBJ2-3; the DNA was not compared with TRBD2, the D call given in the table. TRBV21-1 is listed as a pseudogene. CDR3 length: 17 amino acids. CDR3 DNA sequence: TGTGCCAGCAGCAATTTAGGGACTAGCGGGATAACAGATACGCAGTATTTT. This codes for CASSNLGTSGITDTQYF.

The chain combines TRBV6-1 with TRBJ2-7, with a weak D call TRBD2 (5 bases). This CDR3 has 16 amino acids. Germline V CDR1 and CDR2: MNHNS, SASEGT. V lost 3 bases to trimming and J lost 1 base, with 16 bases between them. Written as DNA, the CDR3 is TGTGCCAGCAGTGACCTAGGAGGCGACTCTTCCTACGAGCAGTACTTC. Translation gives CASSDLGGDSSYEQYF.

This clonotype was counted only a few times. The chain links TRBV3-1 to TRBJ2-2, with 7 bases identical to TRBD2. The CDR3 is 15 amino acids. The V and J ends lost 6 bases and 3 bases, in that order; junction bases with no gene match: 7. CDR1 and CDR2 (germline): LGHDT, YNNKEL (reference sequence). CDR3 sequence (DNA): TGTGCCAGCAGTCCCTGGGGGGGAGACACCGGGGAGCTGTTTTTT. It specifies CASSPWGGDTGELFF.

This clonotype was detected many times. The V gene is TRBV7-2, the J gene TRBJ2-5; D is uncertain. This CDR3 has 12 amino acids. V lost 2 bases and J 7 bases, leaving 8 bases between the germline ends. CDR1 is SGHTA and CDR2 is FQGNSA in the germline V gene. The CDR3 here is CASSLNRRTQYF. CDR3 sequence (DNA): TGTGCCAGCAGCTTAAATAGGAGGACCCAGTACTTC.

This chain connects TRBV7-8 to TRBJ2-7; D perhaps matches TRBD2 (7 bases). CDR3 length equals 15 residues. From germline, CDR1 is SGHVS and CDR2 FQNEAQ. V lost 1 base, J lost 2 bases, and 12 bases lay in between. CDR3 region: CASSLEGGEAYEQYF. In DNA, the CDR3 is TGTGCCAGCAGCTTAGAAGGGGGGGAAGCCTACGAGCAGTACTTC.